The 27 T cell receptor beta chains below were found in one sample sequenced in a study of blood T cell repertoires in COVID-19. Data came from immunoSEQ multiplex PCR; TCRdb stores just in-frame clones and leaves some out. The data show about 190,000 clones, with about 88% seen just once and roughly 5% held by the top ten. Input material: peripheral blood. These receptors came from a woman of 80 years or more with acute or convalescent COVID-19.

Ten or more counts support this clone. This CDR3 reads CASSLPLAGAKETQYF. CDR3 nucleotides: TGTGCCAGCAGCTTACCACTAGCGGGAGCCAAAGAGACCCAGTACTTC. The chain employs TRBV7-9 and TRBJ2-5, with TRBD2 identical over 11 bases. CDR1 is SEHNR, CDR2 FQNEAQ, per germline (reference sequence). V was clipped by 2 bases and J by 3 bases; unmatched bases: 5. There are 16 residues in the CDR3. The full variable domain, in which reference TRBV7-9 and TRBJ2-5 provide the parts outside the CDR3, is DTGVSQNPRHKITKRGQNVTFRCDPISEHNRLYWYRQTLGQGPEFLTYFQNEAQLEKSRLLSDRFSAERPKGSFSTLEIQRTEQGDSAMYLCASSLPLAGAKETQYFGPGTRLLVL.

The gene calls are TRBV5-4 and TRBJ2-1, with 8 bases aligning to TRBD2. Germline lookup yields CDR1 SGHNT and CDR2 YYREEE (reference sequence). V lost 0 bases and J lost 3; bases outside the gene matches: 5. The CDR3 contains 16 residues. CDR3 loop: CASSLGTSGYYNEQFF. The DNA for the CDR3 is TGTGCCAGCAGCTTGGGAACTAGCGGATACTACAATGAGCAGTTCTTC.

The rearrangement links TRBV7-2 to TRBJ1-1; D ambiguous. Germline assignment: CDR1 SGHTA and CDR2 FQGNSA. The CDR3 sequence is 15 residues long. Trimming stripped 4 bases from V and 0 bases from J, with 12 bases between. The CDR3 sequence: CASSYKANMNTEAFF. CDR3 sequence (DNA): TGTGCCAGCAGCTATAAAGCCAATATGAACACTGAAGCTTTCTTT.

The chain recombines TRBV27 with TRBJ2-7; D not resolved. The V gene's germline CDR1 is MNHEY and CDR2 SMNVEV (reference sequence). CDR3 length: 14 residues. V shed 6 bases and J shed 3 bases, with 15 bases lying between them. CDR3 in DNA: TGTGCCAGCAGGCCCGGAGTCTGGAACTACGAGCAGTACTTC. Protein: CASRPGVWNYEQYF.

The J gene is TRBJ2-5, the V gene TRBV24-1; TRBD1 matches 8 bases. CDR1 KGHDR and CDR2 SFDVKD come from the germline V gene. Germline trimming cut 2 bases from V and 2 bases from J; bases unmatched to any gene: 3. The CDR3 spans 15 residues. Here the CDR3 DNA reads TGTGCCACCAGTGATTCAGGACAGGGACAAGAGACCCAGTACTTC. Its translation: CATSDSGQGQETQYF.

The chain is built from TRBV11-3 and TRBJ2-1; D may be TRBD2 (5 bases). Germline V lookup: CDR1 SGHNT, CDR2 YENEEA. V was pared by 2 bases and J by 7 bases, with 12 bases between. The CDR3 has 14 residues. The DNA of the CDR3 is TGTGCCAGCAGCTTAACGGGGATCCCAAATGAGCAGTTCTTC. It yields the protein CASSLTGIPNEQFF.

The chain is built from TRBV7-2 and TRBJ1-2; a weak D match, TRBD1 (6 bases). Trimming took off 7 bases at V and 7 bases at J, with 16 bases between the two ends. The CDR3 has 13 amino acids. Germline CDR1 reads SGHTA; CDR2 reads FQGNSA. CDR3 residues: CASTPQGYGGYTF. CDR3 DNA sequence: TGTGCCAGCACCCCCCAGGGGTATGGTGGCTACACCTTC.

This clone appeared a few times. The chain couples TRBV29-1 to TRBJ1-6, with D tentatively TRBD1 (6 bases). V lost 5 bases, J lost 7 bases, and 12 bases lay in between. The CDR3 is made up of 13 amino acids. CDR1 is SQVTM, CDR2 ANQGSEA, per germline. The CDR3 DNA reads as TGCAGCGTTATACAGGGAACCAATTCACCCCTCCACTTT. It is translated as CSVIQGTNSPLHF.

V usage is TRBV5-1 and J usage is TRBJ1-6, with D perhaps TRBD1 (5 bases). The CDR3 contains 16 residues. The germline gives CDR1 SGHRS, CDR2 YFSETQ. V was trimmed by 4 bases and J by 5 bases, leaving 16 bases between them. In nucleotides, the CDR3 is TGCGCCAGCAGCCTAGCGGGACGGGACGATAATTCACCCCTCCACTTT. Translated: CASSLAGRDDNSPLHF.

This rearrangement joins TRBV7-8 to TRBJ2-1; 9 positions match TRBD2. The germline V gene has CDR1 SGHVS and CDR2 FQNEAQ. V was clipped by 1 base and J by 4 bases; unmatched bases: 8. This CDR3 spans 17 amino acids. The CDR3 protein is CASSLGGGSGGYNEQFF. The CDR3 nucleotides read TGTGCCAGCAGCTTAGGTGGAGGTAGCGGGGGATACAATGAGCAGTTCTTC.

The chain is built from TRBV7-9 and TRBJ1-1; D perhaps matches TRBD1 (6 bases). The length of the CDR3 is 13 residues. V lost 4 bases and J 4 bases, leaving 10 bases between the germline ends. The V gene's germline CDR1 is SEHNR and CDR2 FQNEAQ (reference sequence). CDR3 bases: TGTGCCAGCAGCTCAACCAGGGGCACTGAAGCTTTCTTT. Amino acid sequence: CASSSTRGTEAFF.

This rearrangement joins TRBV6-5 to TRBJ1-5; 10 bases line up with TRBD1. The V gene's germline CDR1 is MNHEY and CDR2 SVGAGI. V shed 5 bases and J 5 bases; nucleotides not matched to a gene: 6. This CDR3 spans 15 amino acids. DNA for the CDR3: TGTGCCAGCAGTCGCAAGGACAGGGGGTATCAGCCCCAGCATTTT. It translates to CASSRKDRGYQPQHF.

This chain links TRBV10-3 with TRBJ1-5, with 9 positions matching TRBD1. V gave up 8 bases and J gave up 4 bases; unmatched junction bases: 6. The length of the CDR3 is 14 residues. Germline assignment: CDR1 ENHRY and CDR2 SYGVKD. The CDR3 is CAIGGDRENQPQHF. CDR3 nucleotide sequence: TGTGCCATCGGCGGGGACAGGGAAAATCAGCCCCAGCATTTT.

The rearrangement links TRBV2 to TRBJ2-7; 7 bases agree with TRBD1. CDR1 SNHLY and CDR2 FYNNEI come from the germline V gene. The length of the CDR3 is 12 residues. Trimming cost V 7 bases and J 11 bases; bases outside gene matches: 11. The CDR3 nucleotides read TGTGCCAGCACATCCCGAGGGACAGAGGAGTACTTC. Encoded protein: CASTSRGTEEYF.

The V call is TRBV13, the J call TRBJ2-3; D ambiguous. The V gene lost 5 bases and the J gene lost 6 bases, with 9 bases spanning the gap. Germline V gives CDR1 PRHDT, CDR2 FYEKMQ (reference sequence). There are 12 residues in the CDR3. The DNA of the CDR3 is TGTGCCAGCAGCACACGCGGCGATACGCAGTATTTT. It codes for CASSTRGDTQYF.

V is TRBV18 and J is TRBJ1-3; D ambiguous. V shed 2 bases and J shed 8 bases, with 13 bases lying between them. CDR3 size: 14 residues. Per the germline V gene, CDR1 is KGHSH and CDR2 is LQKENI. CDR3 protein: CASSPVSSPDTIYF. In nucleotides, the CDR3 is TGTGCCAGCTCACCAGTGTCGAGCCCGGACACCATATATTTT.

For this clone: Because the CDR3's place on the DNA is in doubt, the DNA is left out and the CDR3 is given as listed by TCRdb. This rearrangement joins TRBV6-5 to TRBJ2-5; whether TRBD1, the table's D call, matches the DNA was not checked. Germline V CDR1 and CDR2: MNHEY, SVGAGI. The CDR3 comprises 15 residues, both ends counted. CDR3 region: CASSFFGQGKETQYF.

This rearrangement joins TRBV3-1 (or the pseudogene TRBV3-2) to TRBJ2-7; TRBD1 matches at 8 bases. Per germline, CDR1 LGHDT and CDR2 YNNKEL (reference sequence). The CDR3 totals 12 residues. V lost 8 bases and J lost 6; bases outside the gene matches: 6. The DNA for the CDR3 is TGTGCCAGCTCCTTCCAGGGGGCCGAGCAGTACTTC. It specifies CASSFQGAEQYF.

The CDR3 loop reads CASTPRAGEYYEQYF. In DNA, the CDR3 is TGTGCCAGTACCCCCCGGGCGGGGGAATACTACGAGCAGTACTTC. The rearrangement joins TRBV19 to TRBJ2-7, with TRBD2 identical over 7 bases. The CDR3 extends over 15 amino acids. CDR1 LNHDA and CDR2 SQIVND come from the germline V gene (reference sequence). Germline trimming cut 7 bases from V and 3 bases from J; bases unmatched to any gene: 12.

The chain recombines TRBV7-3 with TRBJ2-3; unclear D gene. This CDR3 has 13 residues. V lost 3 bases and J lost 4, with 8 bases in between. Germline V gene lookup returns CDR1 SGHTA and CDR2 FQGTGA. This chain's CDR3 is CASSFQVSDTQYF. DNA of the CDR3: TGTGCCAGCAGCTTTCAGGTCTCAGATACGCAGTATTTT.

This chain links TRBV20-1 with TRBJ2-5; weak D call: TRBD2 (6 bases). The CDR3 spans 14 residues. Germline V gives CDR1 DFQATT, CDR2 SNEGSKA (reference sequence). V lost 3 bases and J 7 bases, leaving 18 bases between the germline ends. CDR3 nucleotide sequence: TGCAGTGCTAGTCTTTCCTTGGGGCGGGGGACCCAGTACTTC. It yields the protein CSASLSLGRGTQYF.

The J gene is TRBJ2-7, the V gene TRBV6-5; TRBD2 agrees at 11 bases. This CDR3 comprises 15 residues. The V and J ends lost 5 bases and 7 bases, in that order; junction bases with no gene match: 10. Germline V gives CDR1 MNHEY, CDR2 SVGAGI. CDR3 amino acids: CASSPGLAAVREQYF. DNA of the CDR3: TGTGCCAGCAGTCCGGGACTAGCGGCAGTCCGGGAGCAGTACTTC.

The chain couples TRBV29-1 to TRBJ2-1; TRBD2 matches at 9 bases. The J segment lost 2 bases and the V segment lost 4 bases, leaving 9 bases of the junction unmatched. This CDR3 spans 16 amino acids. CDR1 SQVTM and CDR2 ANQGSEA come from the germline V gene. CDR3: CSVGGSSGTTYNEQFF. The CDR3 DNA sequence: TGCAGCGTTGGGGGATCTAGCGGGACCACCTACAATGAGCAGTTCTTC.

The J gene is TRBJ2-1, the V gene TRBV6-2 or TRBV6-3; D not resolved. V dropped 4 bases and J dropped 10 bases, with 8 bases sitting between them. This CDR3 comprises 11 residues. The germline V gene encodes CDR1 MNHEY and CDR2 SVGEGT. The CDR3 nucleotides are TGTGCCAGCAGTTGGGCCGCCGAGCAGTTCTTC. Amino acid sequence: CASSWAAEQFF.

The chain joins TRBV29-1 to TRBJ2-7, with D unresolved. The CDR3 is 11 residues long. The V end was cut by 7 bases, the J end by 3 bases, with 10 bases between. Germline-derived CDR1 and CDR2 are SQVTM and ANQGSEA. CDR3 sequence reads: CSATFSYEQYF. For the CDR3, the DNA is TGCAGCGCTACCTTTAGCTACGAGCAGTACTTC.

The CDR3 DNA reads as TGTGCCAGCAGTTACTCCCGCGCCCCCCGACAGGGTGAAGCTTTCTTT. Translating it yields CASSYSRAPRQGEAFF. J is TRBJ1-1 and V is TRBV6-5; the match to TRBD1 covers 7 bases. Unmatched junction bases numbered 11, after V lost 0 bases and J lost 7 bases. In germline, CDR1 is MNHEY, CDR2 SVGAGI. The CDR3 loop spans 16 amino acids.

This clone showed up just once. V usage is TRBV5-6 and J usage is TRBJ2-3; 9 positions agree with TRBD1. The CDR3 is 15 residues long. Germline CDR1 reads SGHDT; CDR2 reads YYEEEE. The V segment lost 4 bases and the J segment 5 bases; nucleotides outside the gene matches: 8. CDR3 protein: CASSTRDRVVDTQYF. Written as DNA, the CDR3 is TGTGCCAGCAGCACCCGGGACAGGGTCGTAGATACGCAGTATTTT.